A single sample is the source of the 24 T cell receptor beta chains below, sequenced in a study of blood T cell repertoires in COVID-19. The data were produced by immunoSEQ multiplex PCR, yet TCRdb's version contains in-frame clones alone and is incomplete. The sample carries 120,000 to 150,000 clones, 88% recorded once. Material for sequencing was peripheral blood. The receptors derive from a human donor in a cohort sampled during active COVID-19.

This clone was detected only a few times. J is TRBJ2-7 and V is TRBV7-3; unclear D gene. The CDR3 is made up of 13 amino acids. CDR1 and CDR2 from the germline V gene are SGHTA and FQGTGA. V lost 0 bases to trimming and J lost 5 bases, with 8 bases between them. CDR3 amino acids: CASSLTPVDEQYF. The CDR3 DNA reads TGTGCCAGCAGCTTAACTCCGGTTGACGAGCAGTACTTC.

The V and J genes are TRBV10-1 and TRBJ2-1, with 13 positions matching TRBD2. Trimming cost V 11 bases and J 7 bases; bases outside gene matches: 8. This CDR3 region has 14 residues. Germline assignment: CDR1 WNHNN and CDR2 SYGVQD (reference sequence). The CDR3 nucleotides are TGCGCCGAGCGACTAGCGGGGGGTTCTAATGAGCAGTTCTTC. This sequence encodes CAERLAGGSNEQFF.

This clone has only one observation. The chain is built from TRBV24-1 and TRBJ1-5; TRBD1 aligns across 8 bases. The CDR3 is 17 amino acids. J lost 0 bases, V lost 4 bases, and 7 bases had no gene match. Germline V lookup: CDR1 KGHDR, CDR2 SFDVKD. CDR3 sequence reads: CATSESGTGVSNQPQHF. For the CDR3, the DNA is TGTGCCACCAGTGAATCCGGGACAGGTGTTAGCAATCAGCCCCAGCATTTT.

This sequence joins TRBV5-6 and TRBJ2-3; a possible D gene is TRBD1 (6 bases). This CDR3 has 16 residues. Germline values: CDR1 SGHDT, CDR2 YYEEEE. The germline V and J ends were trimmed by 4 bases and 2 bases, with 17 bases remaining between them. The CDR3: CASSKSDSLLTDTQYF. CDR3 nucleotides: TGTGCCAGCAGCAAATCGGACAGCCTCCTCACAGATACGCAGTATTTT. The whole variable domain, remainder taken from reference TRBV5-6 and TRBJ2-3, is DAGVTQSPTHLIKTRGQQVTLRCSPKSGHDTVSWYQQALGQGPQFIFQYYEEEERQRGNFPDRFSGHQFPNYSSELNVNALLLGDSALYLCASSKSDSLLTDTQYFGPGTRLTVL.

The gene calls are TRBV18 and TRBJ2-1, with D uncertain. Deletions cut 2 bases from V and 7 bases from J, with 3 bases between. Germline CDR1 reads KGHSH; CDR2 reads LQKENI. The CDR3 loop spans 11 amino acids. The CDR3 DNA sequence: TGTGCCAGCTCACCATCAAATGAGCAGTTCTTC. This translates into CASSPSNEQFF. Looking up the rest from reference TRBV18 and TRBJ2-1 gives the full variable domain: NAGVMQNPRHLVRRRGQEARLRCSPMKGHSHVYWYRQLPEEGLKFMVYLQKENIIDESGMPKERFSAEFPKEGPSILRIQQVVRGDSAAYFCASSPSNEQFFGPGTRLTVL.

V usage is TRBV7-9 and J usage is TRBJ2-2, with D possibly matching TRBD2 (6 bases). Germline V gene lookup returns CDR1 SEHNR and CDR2 FQNEAQ (reference sequence). Trimming cost V 4 bases and J 6 bases, with 21 bases left between them. The CDR3 has 17 residues. The chain's CDR3 is CASSSGLPAGLSGELFF. CDR3 in DNA: TGTGCCAGCAGCTCGGGACTCCCGGCCGGATTGTCCGGGGAGCTGTTTTTT. The variable domain in full, with the rest retrieved from reference TRBV7-9 and TRBJ2-2, is DTGVSQNPRHKITKRGQNVTFRCDPISEHNRLYWYRQTLGQGPEFLTYFQNEAQLEKSRLLSDRFSAERPKGSFSTLEIQRTEQGDSAMYLCASSSGLPAGLSGELFFGEGSRLTVL.

The rearrangement links TRBV5-5 to TRBJ1-1, with D perhaps TRBD1 (5 bases). V was shortened by 0 bases and J by 0 bases, with 6 bases between the two germline ends. In germline, CDR1 is SGHKS, CDR2 YYEKEE (reference sequence). This CDR3 is built from 14 residues. The CDR3 DNA reads as TGTGCCAGCAGCTTGGGGGGCATGAACACTGAAGCTTTCTTT. Amino acids: CASSLGGMNTEAFF.

There are a few counts of this clone. The chain combines TRBV6-7 with TRBJ1-1, with D perhaps matching TRBD1 (6 bases). TRBV6-7 is classed as an ORF, of uncertain function. This CDR3 region has 13 residues. Trimming removed 8 bases at V and 7 bases at J, with 17 bases between. The CDR3 DNA sequence: TGTGCCAGCGGAAAAGGGGGGGACGGTGAAGCTTTCTTT. Protein sequence: CASGKGGDGEAFF.

The chain recombines TRBV7-2 with TRBJ2-3; TRBD2 might be the D (5 bases). The CDR3 has 13 residues. Germline-derived CDR1 and CDR2 are SGHTA and FQGNSA. Trimming removed 5 bases at V and 5 bases at J, with 11 bases between. CDR3 sequence (DNA): TGTGCCAGCAGCCGGGGAATGGAAGATACGCAGTATTTT. Translated, it gives CASSRGMEDTQYF.

V is TRBV4-2 and J is TRBJ1-1; D is possibly TRBD1 (5 bases). The CDR3 extends over 15 amino acids. Germline lookup yields CDR1 LGHNA and CDR2 YNFKEQ. Trimming took off 1 base at V and 4 bases at J, with 13 bases between the two ends. CDR3 protein: CASSQGPGEGTEAFF. The CDR3 DNA is TGTGCCAGCAGCCAAGGACCGGGGGAGGGCACTGAAGCTTTCTTT.

V usage is TRBV7-2 and J usage is TRBJ1-1; weak D call: TRBD1 (5 bases). Trimming removed 1 base at V and 11 bases at J, with 14 bases between. Germline CDR1 SGHTA, CDR2 FQGNSA. This CDR3 region has 13 residues. DNA for the CDR3: TGTGCCAGCAGCTTAGACTTTGGGGCCGAGGCTTTCTTT. Encoded protein: CASSLDFGAEAFF.

The V gene is TRBV5-4, the J gene TRBJ1-5; D not resolved. The germline V gene encodes CDR1 SGHNT and CDR2 YYREEE (reference sequence). Trimming pared 2 bases from V and 4 bases from J, leaving 4 bases between. This CDR3 spans 12 amino acids. The CDR3 loop is CASSFPNQPQHF. The CDR3 nucleotides read TGTGCCAGCAGCTTCCCTAATCAGCCCCAGCATTTT.

The chain combines TRBV11-3 with TRBJ2-2; D is unresolved. Germline V gives CDR1 SGHNT, CDR2 YENEEA. This CDR3 has 13 residues. V lost 0 bases to trimming and J lost 7 bases, with 6 bases between them. The CDR3: CASSLDAIGELFF. The CDR3 DNA reads as TGTGCCAGCAGCTTAGACGCGATCGGGGAGCTGTTTTTT.

The chain recombines TRBV29-1 with TRBJ1-2; weak D call: TRBD1 (6 bases). Germline lookup yields CDR1 SQVTM and CDR2 ANQGSEA. CDR3 length: 15 amino acids. Deletions cut 0 bases from V and 1 base from J, with 12 bases between. CDR3 amino acids: CSVEERNRVNYGYTF. CDR3 bases: TGCAGCGTTGAAGAACGGAACAGGGTTAACTATGGCTACACCTTC.

This clone was seen many times. The chain combines TRBV4-1 with TRBJ2-7, with a weak D call TRBD1 (7 bases). The V gene lost 4 bases and the J gene lost 2 bases, with 15 bases spanning the gap. The CDR3 length is 15 residues. Germline values: CDR1 MGHRA, CDR2 YSYEKL. CDR3 amino acids: CASSRNDREAYEQYF. CDR3 nucleotide sequence: TGCGCCAGCAGCCGGAACGACAGGGAGGCCTACGAGCAGTACTTC.

The V gene is TRBV11-2, the J gene TRBJ2-1; D perhaps matches TRBD1 (5 bases). CDR3 length equals 16 residues. CDR1 SGHAT and CDR2 FQNNGV come from the germline V gene. V shed 4 bases and J shed 2 bases, with 15 bases lying between them. The CDR3: CASSSSNRITYNEQFF. Written as DNA, the CDR3 is TGTGCCAGCAGCTCCTCGAACAGGATCACCTACAATGAGCAGTTCTTC.

J is TRBJ2-5 and V is TRBV7-2; TRBD2 agrees at 7 bases. Germline V gene sequence: CDR1 SGHTA, CDR2 FQGNSA. This CDR3 has 14 amino acids. With 5 bases clipped from V and 2 bases from J, the junction kept 5 bases outside the gene matches. DNA of the CDR3: TGTGCCAGCAGCACCGCTAGCGGACAAGAGACCCAGTACTTC. Translating gives CASSTASGQETQYF.

The gene calls are TRBV10-3 and TRBJ2-6; 10 bases agree with TRBD1. CDR1 and CDR2 (germline): ENHRY, SYGVKD. V shed 4 bases and J 1 base; nucleotides not matched to a gene: 1. The CDR3 contains 16 residues. CDR3 in amino acids: CAISGQGASGANVLTF. The CDR3 bases are TGTGCCATCAGTGGACAGGGGGCATCTGGGGCCAACGTCCTGACTTTC.

The chain carries TRBV2 and TRBJ1-2, with TRBD1 matching over 9 bases. Germline V gives CDR1 SNHLY, CDR2 FYNNEI. The CDR3 length is 17 residues. V shed 7 bases, J shed 0 bases, and the junction held 12 bases outside the gene matches. CDR3 nucleotides: TGTGCCAGCACCTATGGGACAGGGACGGGTACTAACTATGGCTACACCTTC. This encodes CASTYGTGTGTNYGYTF.

The rearrangement joins TRBV30 to TRBJ2-7; tentative D call: TRBD1 (7 bases). Between the trimmed V and J ends, which lost 0 bases and 0 bases, there was a span of 15 bases. This CDR3 has 16 residues. CDR1 and CDR2 (germline): GTSNPN, SVGIG (reference sequence). The CDR3 DNA reads as TGTGCCTGGAGTGTACCAGGGGGAGGTCGCTCCTACGAGCAGTACTTC. It specifies CAWSVPGGGRSYEQYF.

V usage is TRBV4-3 and J usage is TRBJ2-3; tentatively, D is TRBD2 (6 bases). Per the germline V gene, CDR1 is LGHNA and CDR2 is YSLEER. The CDR3 totals 18 residues. The germline V and J ends were trimmed by 0 bases and 2 bases, with 18 bases remaining between them. The CDR3 DNA follows: TGCGCCAGCAGCCAAGAGCCCTCTTCCGGGACTTACACAGATACGCAGTATTTT. Its translation: CASSQEPSSGTYTDTQYF.

The V gene is TRBV30, the J gene TRBJ2-1; D is perhaps TRBD2 (5 bases). Per the germline V gene, CDR1 is GTSNPN and CDR2 is SVGIG (reference sequence). The CDR3 covers 13 residues. Trimming cost V 4 bases and J 6 bases, with 13 bases left between them. The CDR3 loop reads CAWKNPGLNEQFF. The CDR3 DNA follows: TGTGCCTGGAAAAACCCCGGACTCAATGAGCAGTTCTTC.

The V and J genes are TRBV4-1 and TRBJ1-2; 10 bases align to TRBD1. This CDR3 region has 19 residues. The germline V gene has CDR1 MGHRA and CDR2 YSYEKL. V lost 2 bases, J lost 4 bases, and 16 bases stayed unmatched. CDR3 protein: CASSQLLETGGVGLYGYTF. CDR3 in DNA: TGCGCCAGCAGCCAATTGCTGGAGACAGGGGGCGTCGGGCTCTATGGCTACACCTTC.

This chain links TRBV4-3 with TRBJ2-2; D perhaps matches TRBD1 (6 bases). Germline CDR1 and CDR2: LGHNA and YSLEER. This CDR3 comprises 17 residues. Trimming took off 4 bases at V and 4 bases at J, with 19 bases between the two ends. CDR3 nucleotide sequence: TGCGCCAGCAGCCCAATTTACAGGGTTCGCAGCACCGGGGAGCTGTTTTTT. Amino acids: CASSPIYRVRSTGELFF.